Listed here are 26 T cell receptor beta chains from one sample, sequenced in a study of identifying expanded T cells in peripheral blood. Sequencing was performed with immunoSEQ multiplex PCR; in TCRdb, only in-frame clones are kept and a portion is missing. The profile shows about 74,000 clones, approximately 84% of them singletons. Input material: blood. The receptor set was obtained from a person aged 18 to 75 in good health.

This chain joins TRBV5-8 and TRBJ1-2, with D unclear. Germline values: CDR1 SGHTS, CDR2 YDEGEE. The CDR3 has 13 residues. Trimming shortened V by 9 bases and J by 6 bases, and 18 bases separated the two germline ends. The CDR3 nucleotides read TGTGCCACCAAAATCACTATCCTCGATGGCTACACCTTC. Translated: CATKITILDGYTF. The full variable domain, completed using reference TRBV5-8 and TRBJ1-2, is EAGVTQSPTHLIKTRGQQATLRCSPISGHTSVYWYQQALGLGLQFLLWYDEGEERNRGNFPPRFSGRQFPNYSSELNVNALELEDSALYLCATKITILDGYTFGSGTRLTVV.

This clone is a singleton in its sample. The V gene is TRBV30, the J gene TRBJ1-5, with a tentative D call TRBD1 (5 bases). V lost 2 bases to trimming and J lost 8 bases, with 13 bases between them. The germline gives CDR1 GTSNPN, CDR2 SVGIG (reference sequence). This CDR3 region has 13 residues. As DNA, the CDR3 is TGTGCCTGGAGTCCCCCCGAGGGGAAGCCCCAGCATTTT. Residues: CAWSPPEGKPQHF.

J is TRBJ1-1 and V is TRBV28; D gene uncertain. The CDR3 loop spans 11 amino acids. Germline assignment: CDR1 MDHEN and CDR2 SYDVKM. V lost 2 bases and J 10 bases, leaving 8 bases between the germline ends. The CDR3 here is CASSLAVVAFF. CDR3 nucleotide sequence: TGTGCCAGCAGTTTAGCCGTGGTAGCTTTCTTT.

CDR3 residues: CASSVGRRDSGANVLTF. The CDR3, as DNA: TGTGCCAGCAGCGTAGGGAGACGGGATTCTGGGGCCAACGTCCTGACTTTC. This rearrangement joins TRBV9 to TRBJ2-6; a possible D gene is TRBD2 (5 bases). V lost 0 bases to trimming and J lost 1 base, with 11 bases between them. The CDR3 has 17 residues. Germline values: CDR1 SGDLS, CDR2 YYNGEE.

J is TRBJ1-1 and V is TRBV7-2, with D hard to call. Germline V lookup: CDR1 SGHTA, CDR2 FQGNSA. This CDR3 is built from 15 residues. V was shortened by 6 bases and J by 0 bases, with 14 bases between the two germline ends. CDR3 protein: CASSFRNSMNTEAFF. CDR3 DNA: TGTGCCAGCAGTTTCCGGAACAGCATGAACACTGAAGCTTTCTTT.

J is TRBJ2-3 and V is TRBV4-1; no reliable D call. Germline-derived CDR1 and CDR2 are MGHRA and YSYEKL. V was cut by 2 bases and J by 5 bases, with 5 bases left in between. This CDR3 comprises 12 residues. The CDR3 region is CASSQTGDTQYF. The CDR3 DNA follows: TGCGCCAGCAGCCAAACGGGAGATACGCAGTATTTT.

The chain carries TRBV7-6 and TRBJ1-4; D possibly corresponds to TRBD1 (6 bases). The CDR3 is made up of 17 amino acids. CDR1 is SGHVS, CDR2 FNYEAQ, per germline. V dropped 5 bases and J dropped 5 bases, with 21 bases sitting between them. Written as DNA, the CDR3 is TGTGCCAGCAGCCCAAAACCCCGGGACAAGAGAAATGAAAAACTGTTTTTT. Residues: CASSPKPRDKRNEKLFF.

This clone was recorded once. The chain joins TRBV7-3 to TRBJ2-1, with TRBD2 matching 7 bases. The CDR3 totals 18 residues. Germline CDR1 and CDR2: SGHTA and FQGTGA. Germline trimming cut 0 bases from V and 0 bases from J; bases unmatched to any gene: 8. The CDR3 loop reads CASSLTGGTPGSYNEQFF. DNA of the CDR3: TGTGCCAGCAGCTTAACGGGAGGGACTCCCGGCTCCTACAATGAGCAGTTCTTC.

The chain joins TRBV6-5 to TRBJ2-1; tentatively, D is TRBD1 or TRBD2 (5 bases each). Germline CDR1 is MNHEY and CDR2 is SVGAGI. Trimming shortened V by 6 bases and J by 0 bases, and 12 bases separated the two germline ends. The CDR3 covers 15 residues. This chain's CDR3 is CASSRGAVSYNEQFF. CDR3 bases: TGTGCCAGCAGCCGAGGGGCAGTCTCCTACAATGAGCAGTTCTTC.

The gene calls are TRBV15 and TRBJ1-5, with no clear D. The germline V gene has CDR1 LNHNV and CDR2 YYDKDF (reference sequence). This CDR3 region has 14 residues. The V end was cut by 0 bases, the J end by 4 bases, with 7 bases between. In DNA, the CDR3 is TGTGCCACCAGCAGAGATCGTGGGAATCAGCCCCAGCATTTT. Translating gives CATSRDRGNQPQHF.

This clone was seen once. This rearrangement joins TRBV5-1 to TRBJ2-1; TRBD2 is a possible D gene (5 bases). The CDR3 length is 16 residues. Deletions cut 5 bases from V and 5 bases from J, with 20 bases between. Germline V gene sequence: CDR1 SGHRS, CDR2 YFSETQ. The CDR3 DNA is TGCGCCAGCAGGGCTATGACCGGGAAACCCCACAATGAGCAGTTCTTC. This codes for CASRAMTGKPHNEQFF.

With regard to this clone: At one end the junction does not follow the germline gene, possibly because of a read error. The chain links TRBV6-1 to TRBJ2-3; the D is unclear. The CDR3 extends over 13 amino acids. Germline CDR1 MNHNS, CDR2 SASEGT. Here the CDR3 reads CAGSLASTDTQYF. The CDR3 DNA reads as TGTGCCGGCAGCCTCGCTAGCACAGATACGCAGTATTTT.

The V call is TRBV7-6, the J call TRBJ1-4, with D maybe TRBD1 (5 bases). V was clipped by 5 bases and J by 10 bases, with 14 bases between them. Germline CDR1 is SGHVS and CDR2 is FNYEAQ. The CDR3 length is 13 residues. CDR3 residues: CASSPLGGGKLFF. The DNA for the CDR3 is TGTGCCAGCAGCCCCCTGGGGGGTGGAAAACTGTTTTTT.

The gene calls are TRBV4-3 and TRBJ2-2; no clear D. Per the germline V gene, CDR1 is LGHNA and CDR2 is YSLEER. The CDR3 totals 15 residues. Deletions cut 1 base from V and 3 bases from J, with 9 bases between. CDR3: CASSQGVLDTGELFF. The DNA for the CDR3 is TGCGCCAGCAGCCAAGGGGTCCTTGACACCGGGGAGCTGTTTTTT.

This chain joins TRBV30 and TRBJ2-1, with D possibly being TRBD1 or TRBD2 (6 bases each). V lost 3 bases to trimming and J lost 4 bases, with 16 bases between them. Germline loops: CDR1 GTSNPN, CDR2 SVGIG (reference sequence). There are 15 residues in the CDR3. CDR3 in amino acids: CAWSAGGAPYNEQFF. The DNA of the CDR3 is TGTGCCTGGAGCGCCGGGGGCGCCCCTTACAATGAGCAGTTCTTC.

The gene calls are TRBV19 and TRBJ1-1, with a weak D call TRBD1 (5 bases). There are 13 residues in the CDR3. CDR1 is LNHDA, CDR2 SQIVND, per germline (reference sequence). The V end was cut by 5 bases, the J end by 9 bases, with 16 bases between. CDR3 sequence reads: CASSLPQGTQAFF. CDR3 nucleotide sequence: TGTGCCAGTAGTCTTCCGCAGGGAACCCAAGCTTTCTTT.

The chain links TRBV19 to TRBJ1-2; 8 bases align to TRBD1. Germline lookup yields CDR1 LNHDA and CDR2 SQIVND (reference sequence). The junction had 17 bases not matched to a gene; V was cut back by 3 bases and J by 2 bases. This CDR3 spans 19 amino acids. CDR3 in amino acids: CASSITTPGQGQGNYGYTF. The CDR3 DNA sequence: TGTGCCAGTAGTATTACGACACCAGGACAGGGTCAGGGGAACTATGGCTACACCTTC.

The V gene is TRBV10-3, the J gene TRBJ1-2; 8 positions match TRBD1. This CDR3 is built from 15 residues. V trimming: 10 bases; J trimming: 5 bases; junction bases outside the gene matches: 15. The germline V gene encodes CDR1 ENHRY and CDR2 SYGVKD. Here the CDR3 reads CATADSTGVEYGYTF. The CDR3, as DNA: TGTGCCACCGCGGACTCGACAGGGGTTGAGTATGGCTACACCTTC.

A few counts support this clone. The V gene is TRBV5-6, the J gene TRBJ2-1; 9 nucleotides agree with TRBD2. The CDR3 is 16 residues long. Looked up from germline, CDR1 is SGHDT and CDR2 is YYEEEE. The trim removed 2 bases at V and 7 bases at J, leaving 10 bases unmatched. DNA of the CDR3: TGTGCCAGCAGCTTTCAAATAGCGGGAGCCCGAAATGAGCAGTTCTTC. Residues: CASSFQIAGARNEQFF.

The J gene is TRBJ2-2, the V gene TRBV10-3; possibly TRBD1 or TRBD2 for D (5 bases each). V was trimmed by 3 bases and J by 3 bases, leaving 11 bases between them. Germline assignment: CDR1 ENHRY and CDR2 SYGVKD. The CDR3 is 15 amino acids. CDR3 in DNA: TGTGCCATCAGTGATCCCGGGACCTACACCGGGGAGCTGTTTTTT. As protein: CAISDPGTYTGELFF.

Only a few counts were recorded for this clone. The chain combines TRBV28 with TRBJ2-7; 7 bases line up with TRBD1. From germline, CDR1 is MDHEN and CDR2 SYDVKM. V dropped 2 bases and J dropped 2; count of bases not matched to a gene: 3. The CDR3 extends over 14 amino acids. CDR3 sequence reads: CASSLGTEPYEQYF. DNA for the CDR3: TGTGCCAGCAGTTTAGGGACAGAACCCTACGAGCAGTACTTC.

J is TRBJ1-1 and V is TRBV30; D gene ambiguous. Germline V gene data show CDR1 as GTSNPN and CDR2 as SVGIG (reference sequence). CDR3 length: 11 amino acids. Between the trimmed V and J ends, which lost 2 bases and 8 bases, there was a span of 9 bases. Here the CDR3 DNA reads TGTGCCTGGAGTACAGTGTTAGAAGCTTTCTTT. Its protein is CAWSTVLEAFF.

This clone was seen ten or more times. The V call is TRBV7-5, the J call TRBJ2-7; the D segment call TRBD2 is taken from the table without a DNA check. TRBV7-5 is tagged as a pseudogene. The CDR3 totals 13 residues. The CDR3 region has the DNA TGTGCCAGAAGCTTCCGGGGGGCTTACGGGCAGTACTTC. Translated: CARSFRGAYGQYF.

V gene TRBV28 combines with J gene TRBJ2-2; 9 bases agree with TRBD1. After removal of 6 bases from V and 0 bases from J, the junction contained 5 bases not matched to a gene. The CDR3 loop spans 16 amino acids. Germline V gene sequence: CDR1 MDHEN, CDR2 SYDVKM. Here the CDR3 reads CASRVTGGANTGELFF. The CDR3 nucleotides read TGTGCCAGCAGGGTTACAGGGGGCGCGAACACCGGGGAGCTGTTTTTT.

This chain links TRBV19 with TRBJ2-7; D may be TRBD2 (5 bases). V was clipped by 4 bases and J by 1 base, with 11 bases between them. The germline V gene has CDR1 LNHDA and CDR2 SQIVND (reference sequence). The CDR3 length is 14 residues. Here the CDR3 DNA reads TGTGCCAGTAGTACAGCGGCCCCGTCCTACGAGCAGTACTTC. Its translation: CASSTAAPSYEQYF.

The CDR3 nucleotides read TGTGCCAGCAGTTTCCGGCGGGGGGGGTGGAATCAGCCCCAGCATTTT. This translates into CASSFRRGGWNQPQHF. The chain is built from TRBV28 and TRBJ1-5, with a tentative D call TRBD1 (5 bases). Trimming left V 3 bases short and J 4 bases short, with 16 bases between. CDR3 length equals 16 residues. Per germline, CDR1 MDHEN and CDR2 SYDVKM.